This entry describes one T cell receptor (beta chain). The target antigen is unknown. The data derive from a study of blood T cells in healthy people across ages. Whole-study findings and limits: The recorded TCR beta diversity per million T cells decreased in a roughly linear manner with age.

Germline V gene lookup returns CDR1 MNHEY and CDR2 SVGEGT. Between the trimmed V and J ends, which lost 5 bases and 11 bases, there was a span of 18 bases. The CDR3 length is 13 residues. Combining a sample-barcoded 5' primer with a J-beta primer mix, a second PCR ran for roughly 7 to 12 cycles. TCRdb called the 5' RACE reads again in MiXCR, with one record for every CDR3 protein. The table lists approximately 940,000 distinct CDR3 sequences, roughly 52% of them singletons, with 13% in the top ten. This chain links TRBV6-2 or TRBV6-3 with TRBJ1-1, with D possibly being TRBD1 (5 bases). The sample comprised blood. The sequence was obtained from a man under 40 in good health. The CDR3 loop reads CASSARGHGVAFF. CDR3 bases: TGTGCCAGCAGTGCAAGGGGTCATGGAGTGGCTTTCTTT.